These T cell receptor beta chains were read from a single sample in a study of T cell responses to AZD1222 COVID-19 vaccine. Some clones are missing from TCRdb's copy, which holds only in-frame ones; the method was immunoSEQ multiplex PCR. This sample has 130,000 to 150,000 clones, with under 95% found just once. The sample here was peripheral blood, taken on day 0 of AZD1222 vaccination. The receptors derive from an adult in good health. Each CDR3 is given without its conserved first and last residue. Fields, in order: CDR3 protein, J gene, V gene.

cdr3_aa: ASSQATGFEKLF
j_call: TRBJ1-4
v_call: TRBV4-1

cdr3_aa: ASSLIPGTDTQY
j_call: TRBJ2-3
v_call: TRBV5-1

cdr3_aa: ASSQGPSEYNSPLH
j_call: TRBJ1-6
v_call: TRBV4-2

cdr3_aa: ASSLAPGQTNEKLF
j_call: TRBJ1-4
v_call: TRBV7-2

cdr3_aa: ASSSRGLHYEQY
j_call: TRBJ2-7
v_call: TRBV11-1

cdr3_aa: ASPWFSQY
j_call: TRBJ2-5
v_call: TRBV6-5

cdr3_aa: ASSYLRDRGTEQY
j_call: TRBJ2-7
v_call: TRBV6-5

cdr3_aa: AISATGGTDQPQH
j_call: TRBJ1-5
v_call: TRBV10-3

cdr3_aa: ASSAALADNNEQF
j_call: TRBJ2-1
v_call: TRBV21-1

cdr3_aa: ASSSTGAISYEQY
j_call: TRBJ2-7
v_call: TRBV6-2/TRBV6-3

cdr3_aa: ASSLRPDDNEQF
j_call: TRBJ2-1
v_call: TRBV5-1

cdr3_aa: ASSLDRQSTEAF
j_call: TRBJ1-1
v_call: TRBV7-8

cdr3_aa: ASSKLDSWKRETQY
j_call: TRBJ2-5
v_call: TRBV11-2

cdr3_aa: ASSQVTSPGTGELF
j_call: TRBJ2-2
v_call: TRBV3-1/TRBV3-2

cdr3_aa: ARARGPFSYEQY
j_call: TRBJ2-7
v_call: TRBV21-1

cdr3_aa: ASSLARANTEAF
j_call: TRBJ1-1
v_call: TRBV5-5

cdr3_aa: ASSLLTDYGYT
j_call: TRBJ1-2
v_call: TRBV7-9

cdr3_aa: ASSLVGGGAEQY
j_call: TRBJ2-7
v_call: TRBV5-1

cdr3_aa: ASSERREGLYGYT
j_call: TRBJ1-2
v_call: TRBV9

cdr3_aa: ASSQGRAYEQY
j_call: TRBJ2-7
v_call: TRBV4-3

cdr3_aa: ASSMGQGFTDTQY
j_call: TRBJ2-3
v_call: TRBV5-1

cdr3_aa: ASGFWGPEAF
j_call: TRBJ1-1
v_call: TRBV12-5

cdr3_aa: ASSARDRGPNGELF
j_call: TRBJ2-2
v_call: TRBV25-1

cdr3_aa: ASSLVQGLLNEQF
j_call: TRBJ2-1
v_call: TRBV5-1

cdr3_aa: ASSPRAHDEKLF
j_call: TRBJ1-4
v_call: TRBV7-8

cdr3_aa: ASSLAWTANTGELF
j_call: TRBJ2-2
v_call: TRBV5-1

cdr3_aa: ASSLFLGTYGYT
j_call: TRBJ1-2
v_call: TRBV11-2

cdr3_aa: ASSISRSNQPQH
j_call: TRBJ1-5
v_call: TRBV19

cdr3_aa: ASSTSESSTDTQY
j_call: TRBJ2-3
v_call: TRBV7-9

cdr3_aa: ASSPILGGTESVQETQY
j_call: TRBJ2-5
v_call: TRBV5-6

cdr3_aa: ASSLLGLAGRGPGELF
j_call: TRBJ2-2
v_call: TRBV27

cdr3_aa: SVEGSSSGYNEQF
j_call: TRBJ2-1
v_call: TRBV29-1

cdr3_aa: ASRRQGLNEKLF
j_call: TRBJ1-4
v_call: TRBV27

cdr3_aa: ASSIRGREGDTQY
j_call: TRBJ2-3
v_call: TRBV19

cdr3_aa: ASVSSQRTSASGELF
j_call: TRBJ2-2
v_call: TRBV12-5

cdr3_aa: ATAQGQSNQPQH
j_call: TRBJ1-5
v_call: TRBV15

cdr3_aa: ASSARTVSTDTQY
j_call: TRBJ2-3
v_call: TRBV5-4

cdr3_aa: ASSQDRWASNTEAF
j_call: TRBJ1-1
v_call: TRBV4-2

cdr3_aa: ASSRGHSSGAFTDTQY
j_call: TRBJ2-3
v_call: TRBV6-2/TRBV6-3

cdr3_aa: ASSLASHAGNIQY
j_call: TRBJ2-4
v_call: TRBV11-2

cdr3_aa: ASNRDRRNSYEQY
j_call: TRBJ2-7
v_call: TRBV6-5

cdr3_aa: ATSRERAGVTREQY
j_call: TRBJ2-7
v_call: TRBV15

cdr3_aa: ATSFAGDQPQH
j_call: TRBJ1-5
v_call: TRBV24-1

cdr3_aa: ASSSQGNYEQY
j_call: TRBJ2-7
v_call: TRBV25-1

cdr3_aa: ASSEWRGGPSGNTIY
j_call: TRBJ1-3
v_call: TRBV25-1

cdr3_aa: ASSLELAGEQY
j_call: TRBJ2-7
v_call: TRBV11-2

cdr3_aa: ASRQTGLLPLH
j_call: TRBJ1-6
v_call: TRBV12-3/TRBV12-4

cdr3_aa: ASSPRGGAEKLF
j_call: TRBJ1-4
v_call: TRBV18

cdr3_aa: ASSPQGIGQPQH
j_call: TRBJ1-5
v_call: TRBV18

cdr3_aa: ASSSGTIQQF
j_call: TRBJ2-1
v_call: TRBV27

cdr3_aa: ASSLGTEVEQY
j_call: TRBJ2-7
v_call: TRBV27